Below are 20 T cell receptor beta chains sequenced from a single sample in a study of blood T cell repertoires in COVID-19. Sequenced by immunoSEQ multiplex PCR; TCRdb stores in-frame clones only, minus some. There are 88,000 or so clones in the sample; roughly 80% occur only once, and less than 15% lies in the top ten. Sequenced input: peripheral blood. The receptors derive from an elderly man with acute or convalescent COVID-19.

V gene TRBV29-1 combines with J gene TRBJ2-5; 10 nucleotides match TRBD1. The CDR3 contains 15 residues. CDR1 is SQVTM, CDR2 ANQGSEA, per germline. V lost 7 bases and J lost 5; bases outside the gene matches: 13. This CDR3 reads CSGIPGQGPRETQYF. The CDR3 nucleotides are TGCAGCGGGATACCGGGACAGGGGCCACGGGAGACCCAGTACTTC.

About this clone itself: A junction boundary mismatches the germline segment, possibly from a read error. The chain's CDR3 is CASSYGTGGYEQYF. In DNA, the CDR3 is TGTGCCAGTAGCTACGGGACAGGAGGATACGAGCAGTACTTC. The rearrangement links TRBV7-2 to TRBJ2-7, with TRBD1 matching over 8 bases. The CDR3 contains 14 residues. Germline-derived CDR1 and CDR2 are SGHTA and FQGNSA.

The V gene is TRBV29-1, the J gene TRBJ1-5, with D possibly being TRBD1 (5 bases). CDR3 length: 13 residues. Germline V lookup: CDR1 SQVTM, CDR2 ANQGSEA. V was shortened by 4 bases and J by 8 bases, with 15 bases between the two germline ends. The CDR3 nucleotides read TGCAGCGTTGCGTTCCGGGGGTCGGAGCCCCAGCATTTT. Protein product: CSVAFRGSEPQHF. Based on the CDR3 plus reference TRBV29-1 and TRBJ1-5, the full variable domain is SAVISQKPSRDICQRGTSLTIQCQVDSQVTMMFWYRQQPGQSLTLIATANQGSEATYESGFVIDKFPISRPNLTFSTLTVSNMSPEDSSIYLCSVAFRGSEPQHFGDGTRLSIL.

The genes are TRBV19 and TRBJ2-3, with TRBD1 identical over 8 bases. This CDR3 contains 14 residues. V dropped 3 bases and J dropped 1; count of bases not matched to a gene: 0. Germline CDR1 LNHDA, CDR2 SQIVND (reference sequence). In DNA form, the CDR3 reads TGTGCCAGTAGTATGGGACAGGGCACAGATACGCAGTATTTT. Amino acids: CASSMGQGTDTQYF.

The chain carries TRBV9 and TRBJ2-2; a possible D gene is TRBD2 (6 bases). V was cut by 3 bases and J by 0 bases, with 9 bases left in between. The CDR3 loop spans 15 amino acids. Germline CDR1 SGDLS, CDR2 YYNGEE. The CDR3 region is CASSARLANTGELFF. The CDR3, as DNA: TGTGCCAGCAGCGCTAGACTAGCGAACACCGGGGAGCTGTTTTTT.

The genes are TRBV6-5 and TRBJ1-2; the match to TRBD1 covers 7 bases. V was pared by 2 bases and J by 3 bases, with 9 bases of the junction left unmatched. Germline V gene sequence: CDR1 MNHEY, CDR2 SVGAGI. CDR3 length equals 16 residues. DNA for the CDR3: TGTGCCAGCAGTTACATGCCTTTCGGGACAGACTATGGCTACACCTTC. Encoded protein: CASSYMPFGTDYGYTF.

The V call is TRBV2, the J call TRBJ2-7, with D hard to call. Germline values: CDR1 SNHLY, CDR2 FYNNEI. V gave up 6 bases and J gave up 2 bases, with 8 bases separating them. The CDR3 spans 12 residues. The CDR3 nucleotides read TGTGCCAGCAGACGCGGCGCCTACGAGCAGTACTTC. Translation: CASRRGAYEQYF.

The chain joins TRBV11-3 to TRBJ2-3; 9 nucleotides align to TRBD2. The V gene's germline CDR1 is SGHNT and CDR2 YENEEA. The CDR3 loop spans 14 amino acids. The trim removed 5 bases at V and 4 bases at J, leaving 4 bases unmatched. CDR3 in amino acids: CASSKGLAPDTQYF. The CDR3 DNA is TGTGCCAGCAGCAAGGGACTAGCCCCAGATACGCAGTATTTT.

The DNA for the CDR3 is TGTGCCTGGAGCCCGGGCGGGACAGCCAACACTGAAGCTTTCTTT. Protein sequence: CAWSPGGTANTEAFF. The chain combines TRBV30 with TRBJ1-1; TRBD1 agrees at 7 bases. Germline assignment: CDR1 GTSNPN and CDR2 SVGIG (reference sequence). The CDR3 has 15 amino acids. The ends lost 3 bases at V and 2 bases at J; junction bases unmatched: 9.

V usage is TRBV5-4 and J usage is TRBJ2-1; D possibly corresponds to TRBD2 (5 bases). The CDR3 has 15 residues. V lost 0 bases, J lost 1 base, and 8 bases lay in between. Germline V CDR1 and CDR2: SGHNT, YYREEE (reference sequence). The CDR3 nucleotides are TGTGCCAGCAGCTTGGGATCGGGGTCCTACAATGAGCAGTTCTTC. This translates into CASSLGSGSYNEQFF. The whole variable domain, remainder taken from reference TRBV5-4 and TRBJ2-1, is ETGVTQSPTHLIKTRGQQVTLRCSSQSGHNTVSWYQQALGQGPQFIFQYYREEENGRGNFPPRFSGLQFPNYSSELNVNALELDDSALYLCASSLGSGSYNEQFFGPGTRLTVL.

This chain joins TRBV27 and TRBJ1-3, with 7 bases lining up with TRBD1. The V and J ends lost 1 base and 0 bases, in that order; junction bases with no gene match: 9. Germline loops: CDR1 MNHEY, CDR2 SMNVEV (reference sequence). The CDR3 totals 18 residues. The DNA for the CDR3 is TGTGCCAGCAGTTTATATTGGGACAGAGCACTCTCTGGAAACACCATATATTTT. Its translation is CASSLYWDRALSGNTIYF.

J is TRBJ2-3 and V is TRBV6-5, with no clear D. Germline values: CDR1 MNHEY, CDR2 SVGAGI. CDR3 size: 14 residues. V lost 6 bases and J lost 0, with 10 bases in between. The CDR3 DNA is TGTGCCAGCAGAGGCGGTCTTAGCACAGATACGCAGTATTTT. It encodes CASRGGLSTDTQYF.

J is TRBJ2-2 and V is TRBV2; 9 bases agree with TRBD1. The V gene's germline CDR1 is SNHLY and CDR2 FYNNEI. The V and J ends lost 4 bases and 5 bases, in that order; junction bases with no gene match: 5. There are 15 residues in the CDR3. The CDR3 loop is CASSAGTGRTGELFF. The CDR3 nucleotides read TGTGCCAGCAGTGCCGGGACAGGGAGAACCGGGGAGCTGTTTTTT. The full variable domain, with the rest looked up from reference TRBV2 and TRBJ2-2, is EPEVTQTPSHQVTQMGQEVILRCVPISNHLYFYWYRQILGQKVEFLVSFYNNEISEKSEIFDDQFSVERPDGSNFTLKIRSTKLEDSAMYFCASSAGTGRTGELFFGEGSRLTVL.

The rearrangement joins TRBV27 to TRBJ2-5; 8 nucleotides agree with TRBD2. V was pared by 4 bases and J by 6 bases, with 7 bases of the junction left unmatched. CDR3 size: 14 residues. In germline, CDR1 is MNHEY, CDR2 SMNVEV (reference sequence). In DNA, the CDR3 is TGTGCCAGCAGTTCCCGGGGGGGCGGGAAGACCCAGTACTTC. It encodes CASSSRGGGKTQYF.

CDR3 sequence (DNA): TGTGCCAGCTTTCGACGGGGTGAAGCTTTCTTT. Protein product: CASFRRGEAFF. The chain employs TRBV6-5 and TRBJ1-1; D ambiguous. This CDR3 has 11 residues. Between the trimmed V and J ends, which lost 8 bases and 7 bases, there was a span of 11 bases. CDR1 is MNHEY and CDR2 is SVGAGI in the germline V gene.

The sample holds one count of this clone. The chain couples TRBV5-5 to TRBJ2-7, with D possibly matching TRBD2 (5 bases). V lost 0 bases, J lost 5 bases, and 9 bases lay in between. CDR1 SGHKS and CDR2 YYEKEE come from the germline V gene (reference sequence). The CDR3 covers 13 residues. The CDR3 DNA reads TGTGCCAGCAGCTTGGGAGGGCGGGACGAGCAGTACTTC. Translating it yields CASSLGGRDEQYF.

The rearrangement links TRBV2 to TRBJ2-7; perhaps TRBD1 as D (5 bases). Trimming took 8 bases from V and 2 from J, leaving 10 bases between them. The CDR3 sequence is 12 residues long. CDR1 is SNHLY, CDR2 FYNNEI, per germline. CDR3 DNA sequence: TGTGCCAGCCAGGGCGAACCCTACGAGCAGTACTTC. This gives the protein CASQGEPYEQYF.

The chain has TRBV5-4 and TRBJ2-2; 7 nucleotides line up with TRBD1. The CDR3 has 16 amino acids. Unmatched junction bases numbered 12, after V lost 4 bases and J lost 6 bases. Germline V gene sequence: CDR1 SGHNT, CDR2 YYREEE (reference sequence). CDR3 bases: TGTGCCAGCAGCCGCAAGGACAGGAAGGTCGCCGGGGAGCTGTTTTTT. Its translation: CASSRKDRKVAGELFF.

The chain employs TRBV5-6 and TRBJ1-1, with TRBD1 matching over 9 bases. J lost 6 bases, V lost 4 bases, and 10 bases had no gene match. The germline CDR1 and CDR2 sequences are SGHDT and YYEEEE. The CDR3 is made up of 15 amino acids. The CDR3 loop reads CASSRYRGRGSEAFF. The CDR3 region has the DNA TGTGCCAGCAGCCGATACAGGGGGCGCGGGTCTGAAGCTTTCTTT.

The CDR3 loop is CASSITGGNTGELFF. The CDR3 nucleotides are TGTGCCAGCAGCATCACAGGGGGGAACACCGGGGAGCTGTTTTTT. This rearrangement joins TRBV7-3 to TRBJ2-2; 8 bases map to TRBD1. Germline assignment: CDR1 SGHTA and CDR2 FQGTGA. Unmatched junction bases numbered 3, after V lost 5 bases and J lost 1 base. CDR3 length equals 15 residues.